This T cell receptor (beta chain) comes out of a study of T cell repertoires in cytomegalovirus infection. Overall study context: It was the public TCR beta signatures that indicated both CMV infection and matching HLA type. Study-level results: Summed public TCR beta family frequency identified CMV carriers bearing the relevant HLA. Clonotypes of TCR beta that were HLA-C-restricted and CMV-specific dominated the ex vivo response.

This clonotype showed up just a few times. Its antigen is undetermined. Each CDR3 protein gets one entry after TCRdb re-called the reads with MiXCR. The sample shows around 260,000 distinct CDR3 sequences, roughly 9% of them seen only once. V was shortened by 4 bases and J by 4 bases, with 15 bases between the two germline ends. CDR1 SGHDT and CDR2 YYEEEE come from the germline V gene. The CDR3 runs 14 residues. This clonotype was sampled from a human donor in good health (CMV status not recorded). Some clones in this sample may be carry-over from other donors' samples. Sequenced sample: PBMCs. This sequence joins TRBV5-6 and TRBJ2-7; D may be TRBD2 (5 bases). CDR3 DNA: TGTGCCAGCAGCAGGCCGGGATTGGGTTACGAGCAGTACTTC. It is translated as CASSRPGLGYEQYF.